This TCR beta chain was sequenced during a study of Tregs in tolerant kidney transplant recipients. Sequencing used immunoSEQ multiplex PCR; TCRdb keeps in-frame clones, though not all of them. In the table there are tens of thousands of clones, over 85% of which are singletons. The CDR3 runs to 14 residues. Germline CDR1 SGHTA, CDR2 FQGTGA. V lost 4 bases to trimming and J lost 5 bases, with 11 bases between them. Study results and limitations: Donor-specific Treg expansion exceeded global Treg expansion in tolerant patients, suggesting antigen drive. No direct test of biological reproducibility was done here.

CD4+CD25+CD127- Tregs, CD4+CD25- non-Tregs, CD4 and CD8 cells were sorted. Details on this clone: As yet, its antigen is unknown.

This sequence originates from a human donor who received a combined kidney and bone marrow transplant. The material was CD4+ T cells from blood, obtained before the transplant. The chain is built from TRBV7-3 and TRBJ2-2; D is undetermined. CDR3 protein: CASSSRLETGELFF. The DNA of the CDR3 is TGTGCCAGCAGCTCTCGACTCGAAACCGGGGAGCTGTTTTTT.